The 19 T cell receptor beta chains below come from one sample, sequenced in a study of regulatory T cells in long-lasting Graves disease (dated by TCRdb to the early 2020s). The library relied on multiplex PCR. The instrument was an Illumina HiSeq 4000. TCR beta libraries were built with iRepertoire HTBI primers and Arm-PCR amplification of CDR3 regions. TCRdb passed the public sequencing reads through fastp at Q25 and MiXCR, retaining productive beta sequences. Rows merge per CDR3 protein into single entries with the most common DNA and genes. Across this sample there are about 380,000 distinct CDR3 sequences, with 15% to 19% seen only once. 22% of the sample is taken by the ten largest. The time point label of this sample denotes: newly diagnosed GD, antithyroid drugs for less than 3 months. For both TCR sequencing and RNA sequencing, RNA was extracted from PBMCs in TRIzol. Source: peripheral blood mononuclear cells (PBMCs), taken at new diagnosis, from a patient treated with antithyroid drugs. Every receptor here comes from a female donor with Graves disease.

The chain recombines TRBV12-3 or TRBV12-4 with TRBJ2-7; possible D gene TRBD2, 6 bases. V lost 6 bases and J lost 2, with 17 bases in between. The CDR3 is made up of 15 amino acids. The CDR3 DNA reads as TGTGCCAGCAGCGCCGGGACTGGGGGGACCTACGAGCAGTACTTC. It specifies CASSAGTGGTYEQYF.

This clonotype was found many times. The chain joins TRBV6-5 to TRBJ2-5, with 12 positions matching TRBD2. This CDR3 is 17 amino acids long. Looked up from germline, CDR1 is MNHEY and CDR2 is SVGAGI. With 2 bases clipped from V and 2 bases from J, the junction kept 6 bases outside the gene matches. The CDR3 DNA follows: TGTGCCAGCAGTTACGGGCTAGCGGGAGGGGTACAAGAGACCCAGTACTTC. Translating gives CASSYGLAGGVQETQYF.

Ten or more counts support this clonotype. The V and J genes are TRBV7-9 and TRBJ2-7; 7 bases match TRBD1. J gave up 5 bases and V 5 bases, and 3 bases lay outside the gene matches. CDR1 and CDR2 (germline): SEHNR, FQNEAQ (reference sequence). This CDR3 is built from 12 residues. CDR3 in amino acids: CASSSQGDEQYF. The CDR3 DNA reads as TGTGCCAGCAGCAGCCAGGGGGACGAGCAGTACTTC.

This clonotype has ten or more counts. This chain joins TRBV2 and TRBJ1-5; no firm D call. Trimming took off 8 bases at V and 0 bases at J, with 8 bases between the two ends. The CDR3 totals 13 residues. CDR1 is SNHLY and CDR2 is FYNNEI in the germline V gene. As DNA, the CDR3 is TGTGCCAGCGGCAGTCTTAGCAATCAGCCCCAGCATTTT. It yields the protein CASGSLSNQPQHF.

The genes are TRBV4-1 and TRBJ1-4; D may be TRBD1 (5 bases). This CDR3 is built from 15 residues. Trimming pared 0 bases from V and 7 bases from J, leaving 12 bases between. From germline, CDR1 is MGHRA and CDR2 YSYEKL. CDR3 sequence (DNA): TGCGCCAGCAGCCAAGAATCCGGCAGGGCTGAAAAACTGTTTTTT. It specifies CASSQESGRAEKLFF.

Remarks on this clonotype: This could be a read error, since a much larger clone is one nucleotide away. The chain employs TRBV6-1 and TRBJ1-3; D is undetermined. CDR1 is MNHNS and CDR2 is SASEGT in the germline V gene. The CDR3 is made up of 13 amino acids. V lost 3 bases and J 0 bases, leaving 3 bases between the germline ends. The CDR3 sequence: CASSESSGNTIYF. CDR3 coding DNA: TGTGCCAGCAGTGAGTCCTCTGGAAACACCATATATTTT.

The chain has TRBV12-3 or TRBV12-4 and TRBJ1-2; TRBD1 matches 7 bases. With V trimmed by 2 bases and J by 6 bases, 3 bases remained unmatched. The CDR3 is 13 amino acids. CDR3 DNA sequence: TGTGCCAGCAGTTTACCGACAGGGCATGGCTACACCTTC. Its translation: CASSLPTGHGYTF.

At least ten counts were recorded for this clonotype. DNA of the CDR3: TGTGCCAGCAGTTTGGGTACGAGGGGACAAGAGACCCAGTACTTC. Translation: CASSLGTRGQETQYF. The rearrangement links TRBV28 to TRBJ2-5; D is perhaps TRBD1 or TRBD2 (5 bases each). Trimming shortened V by 3 bases and J by 2 bases, and 13 bases separated the two germline ends. Germline loops: CDR1 MDHEN, CDR2 SYDVKM. This CDR3 contains 15 residues.

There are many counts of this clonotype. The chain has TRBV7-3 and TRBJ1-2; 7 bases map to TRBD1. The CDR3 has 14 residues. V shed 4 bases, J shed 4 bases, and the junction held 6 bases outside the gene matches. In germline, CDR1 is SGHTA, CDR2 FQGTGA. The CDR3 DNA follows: TGTGCCAGCAGCTCCGGACAGGACGGCTATGGCTACACCTTC. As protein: CASSSGQDGYGYTF.

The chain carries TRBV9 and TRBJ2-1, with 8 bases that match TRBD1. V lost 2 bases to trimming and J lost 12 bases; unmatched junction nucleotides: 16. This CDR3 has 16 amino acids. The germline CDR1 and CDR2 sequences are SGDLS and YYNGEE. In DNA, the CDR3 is TGTGCCAGCAGCGTTGGAATCGGACAGGGCCTGCTCGGGCAGTTCTTC. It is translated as CASSVGIGQGLLGQFF.

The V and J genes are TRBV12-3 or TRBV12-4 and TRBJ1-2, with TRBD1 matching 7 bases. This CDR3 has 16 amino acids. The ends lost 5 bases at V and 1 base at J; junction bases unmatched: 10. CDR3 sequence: CASSVWDSGFNYGYTF. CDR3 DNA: TGTGCCAGCAGTGTTTGGGACAGCGGCTTTAACTATGGCTACACCTTC.

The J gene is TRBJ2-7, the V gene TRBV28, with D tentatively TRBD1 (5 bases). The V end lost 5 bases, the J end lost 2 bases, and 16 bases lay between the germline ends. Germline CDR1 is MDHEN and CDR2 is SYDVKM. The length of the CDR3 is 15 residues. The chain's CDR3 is CASSVSPGPPYEQYF. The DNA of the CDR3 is TGTGCCAGCAGTGTATCGCCAGGGCCCCCCTACGAGCAGTACTTC.

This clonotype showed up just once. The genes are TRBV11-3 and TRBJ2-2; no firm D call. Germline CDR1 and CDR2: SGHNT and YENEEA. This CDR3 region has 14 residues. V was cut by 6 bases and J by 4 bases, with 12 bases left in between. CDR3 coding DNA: TGTGCCAGCAGTTCCGGCCCTCCCACCGGGGAGCTGTTTTTT. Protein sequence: CASSSGPPTGELFF.

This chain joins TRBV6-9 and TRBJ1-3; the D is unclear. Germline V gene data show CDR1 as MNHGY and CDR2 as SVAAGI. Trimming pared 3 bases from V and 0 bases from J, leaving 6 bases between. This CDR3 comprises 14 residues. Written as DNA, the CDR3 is TGTGCCAGCAGTTACGCGGTCTCTGGAAACACCATATATTTT. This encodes CASSYAVSGNTIYF.

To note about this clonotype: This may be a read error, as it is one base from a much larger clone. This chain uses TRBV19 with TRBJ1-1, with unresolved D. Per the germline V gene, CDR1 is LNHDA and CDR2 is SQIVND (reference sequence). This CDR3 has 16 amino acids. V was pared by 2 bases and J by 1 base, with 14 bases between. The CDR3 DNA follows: TGTGCCAGTAGTATAATACCTGCCGATCGGAACACTGAAGCTTTCTTT. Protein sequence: CASSIIPADRNTEAFF.

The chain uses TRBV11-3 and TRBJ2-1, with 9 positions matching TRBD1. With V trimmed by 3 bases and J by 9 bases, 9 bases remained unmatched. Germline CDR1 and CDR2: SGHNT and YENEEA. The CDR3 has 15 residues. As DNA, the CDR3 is TGTGCCAGCAGCTTCAGTACAGGGGGCTACGGTGAGCAGTTCTTC. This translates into CASSFSTGGYGEQFF.

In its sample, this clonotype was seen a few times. The chain's CDR3 is CASSLQGAFNEKLFF. Here the CDR3 DNA reads TGTGCCAGCAGCTTACAGGGGGCTTTCAATGAAAAACTGTTTTTT. The chain carries TRBV7-9 and TRBJ1-4; 8 bases map to TRBD1. The CDR3 spans 15 residues. Germline CDR1 and CDR2: SEHNR and FQNEAQ (reference sequence). J was trimmed by 5 bases and V by 2 bases; bases with no gene match: 4. Drawing the rest from reference TRBV7-9 and TRBJ1-4, the complete variable domain is DTGVSQNPRHKITKRGQNVTFRCDPISEHNRLYWYRQTLGQGPEFLTYFQNEAQLEKSRLLSDRFSAERPKGSFSTLEIQRTEQGDSAMYLCASSLQGAFNEKLFFGSGTQLSVL.

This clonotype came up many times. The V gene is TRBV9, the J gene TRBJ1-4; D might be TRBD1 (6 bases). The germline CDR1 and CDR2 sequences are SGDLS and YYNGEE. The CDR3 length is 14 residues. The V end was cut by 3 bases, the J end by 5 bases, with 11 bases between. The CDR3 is CASSGRTGNEKLFF. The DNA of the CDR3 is TGTGCCAGCAGCGGGCGAACAGGGAATGAAAAACTGTTTTTT.

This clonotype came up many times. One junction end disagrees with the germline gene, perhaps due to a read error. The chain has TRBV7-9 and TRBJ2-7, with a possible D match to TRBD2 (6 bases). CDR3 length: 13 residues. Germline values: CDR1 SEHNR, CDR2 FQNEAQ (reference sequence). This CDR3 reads CASSQSEPGLPNF. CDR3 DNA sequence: TGTGCCAGCAGCCAATCCGAACCGGGACTGCCAAACTTC.